This is a list of T cell receptor beta chains from one sample in a study of early T cells in non-severe SARS-CoV-2 infection. TCRdb processed the 5' RACE reads anew with MiXCR; each CDR3 protein has one entry. The table includes 46,000 or so distinct CDR3 sequences, about 4% detected once. Material for sequencing was whole blood. All receptors come from an adult who was a healthcare worker with PCR-confirmed SARS-CoV-2 infection or an uninfected control (not recorded which). Each CDR3 is given with its conserved first and last residue. A D gene is named only where the DNA matches it firmly. The size field is filled for only some rows; it gives once, few, many or a size class.

many	TRBV13	.	13	TRBJ2-7	CASSPGRSYEQYF	TGTGCCAGCAGCCCAGGAAGGTCCTACGAGCAGTACTTC
many	TRBV4-1	.	17	TRBJ2-3	CASSQDLWPRDEDTQYF	TGCGCCAGCAGCCAAGATCTGTGGCCCCGCGACGAAGATACGCAGTATTTT
many	TRBV29-1	.	16	TRBJ1-4	CSVVGRSGGTNEKLFF	TGCAGCGTTGTGGGCCGGTCGGGCGGAACTAATGAAAAACTGTTTTTT
many	TRBV18	.	14	TRBJ1-1	CASSPRQGNTEAFF	TGTGCCAGCTCACCACGGCAGGGGAACACTGAAGCTTTCTTT
.	TRBV6-2/TRBV6-3	.	14	TRBJ2-1	CASSFLTSLYEQFF	TGTGCCAGCAGTTTCCTGACTAGTCTCTATGAGCAGTTCTTC
many	TRBV3-1	.	12	TRBJ2-7	CASSQWAVEQYF	TGTGCCAGCAGCCAGTGGGCCGTCGAGCAGTACTTC
many	TRBV12-3/TRBV12-4	.	12	TRBJ1-1	CASSLPSTEAFF	TGTGCCAGCAGTTTACCCTCCACTGAAGCTTTCTTT
many	TRBV12-3/TRBV12-4	.	13	TRBJ2-5	CASSPSLDETQYF	TGTGCCAGCAGTCCGTCGCTTGACGAGACCCAGTACTTC
many	TRBV10-2	TRBD2	14	TRBJ2-7	CASSLAGGAYEQYF	TGCGCCAGCAGCTTAGCGGGAGGCGCCTACGAGCAGTACTTC
many	TRBV5-1	.	16	TRBJ2-5	CASSSTAGTKKETQYF	TGCGCCAGCAGCTCGACAGCCGGGACGAAGAAGGAGACCCAGTACTTC
many	TRBV19	.	12	TRBJ2-1	CASSITSGGEFF	TGTGCCAGTAGTATTACTTCGGGCGGGGAGTTCTTC
.	TRBV7-9	.	15	TRBJ2-1	CASSPPRVSYNEQFF	TGTGCCAGCAGCCCCCCCAGAGTATCCTACAATGAGCAGTTCTTC
many	TRBV12-3/TRBV12-4	.	12	TRBJ1-4	CASSLHSEKLFF	TGTGCCAGCAGTCTCCATAGCGAAAAACTGTTTTTT
many	TRBV5-1	TRBD2	13	TRBJ2-7	CASSYAGGYEQYF	TGCGCCAGCAGCTACGCGGGAGGCTACGAGCAGTACTTC
many	TRBV5-1	TRBD1	16	TRBJ1-6	CASSLAGQGSNSPLHF	TGCGCCAGCAGCTTGGCCGGACAGGGAAGTAATTCACCCCTCCACTTT
many	TRBV11-2	TRBD2	14	TRBJ2-2	CASSLLGGAGELFF	TGTGCCAGCAGCTTACTTGGGGGGGCCGGGGAGCTGTTTTTT
many	TRBV7-9	.	13	TRBJ2-1	CASSPRDADEQFF	TGTGCCAGCAGCCCACGGGATGCGGATGAGCAGTTCTTC
few	TRBV29-1	TRBD2	15	TRBJ2-3	CSTLRLAGDPDTQYF	TGCAGCACCCTCCGACTAGCGGGAGACCCAGATACGCAGTATTTT
few	TRBV20-1	TRBD1	14	TRBJ1-2	CSAPSTGGSDGYTF	TGCAGTGCTCCTTCGACAGGGGGCAGTGATGGCTACACCTTC
many	TRBV5-5	.	13	TRBJ2-7	CASSPLGAYEQYF	TGTGCCAGCAGCCCCCTAGGCGCCTACGAGCAGTACTTC
many	TRBV20-1	TRBD1	16	TRBJ2-7	CSARDQGAPRPYEQYF	TGCAGTGCTAGAGATCAGGGGGCGCCCCGCCCCTACGAGCAGTACTTC
few	TRBV7-6	TRBD2	14	TRBJ2-7	CASSTGLAGGEQYF	TGTGCCAGCAGCACCGGACTAGCGGGAGGTGAGCAGTACTTC